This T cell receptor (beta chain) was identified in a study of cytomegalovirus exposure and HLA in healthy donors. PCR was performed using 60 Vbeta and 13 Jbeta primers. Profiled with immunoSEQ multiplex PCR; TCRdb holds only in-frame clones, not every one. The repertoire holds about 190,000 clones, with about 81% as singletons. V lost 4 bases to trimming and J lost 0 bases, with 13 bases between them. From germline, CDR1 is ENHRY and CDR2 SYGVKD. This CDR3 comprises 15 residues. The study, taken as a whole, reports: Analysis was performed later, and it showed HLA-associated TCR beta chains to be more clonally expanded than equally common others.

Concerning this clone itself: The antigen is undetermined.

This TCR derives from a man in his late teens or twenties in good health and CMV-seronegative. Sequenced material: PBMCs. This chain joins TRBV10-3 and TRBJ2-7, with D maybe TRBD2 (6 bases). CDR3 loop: CAISGRAGLSYEQYF. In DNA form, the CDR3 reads TGTGCCATCAGTGGGAGGGCAGGTCTCTCCTACGAGCAGTACTTC.